The entry that follows covers one TCR beta chain sequence. The antigen this receptor binds is unknown. Per-base qualities were not stored, and no clone one base away is much larger. The sample belongs to a study of OX40 agonist ivuxolimab in advanced cancers. Broadly, across the study: Ivuxolimab was an agonistic, fully human IgG2 monoclonal antibody directed against OX40 (CD134), a costimulatory receptor. Intravenous ivuxolimab was administered to patients every 2 weeks at six dose levels: 0.01, 0.1, 0.3, 1.5, 3 and 10 mg/kg. Among the roughly 50 dose-escalation patients, around 19 had hepatocellular carcinoma, approximately 15 melanoma, 9 renal cell carcinoma and 9 head and neck cancer. The dose-escalation cohort was about 83% male with a mean age of around 64 years, ranging from roughly 23 to 90. Patients were allowed to have had prior anti-PD-1, anti-PD-L1 or anti-CTLA-4 therapy, and 40% to 45% of the dose-escalation patients had been treated with checkpoint inhibitors. Partial responses occurred in three dose-escalation patients, of whom one had hepatocellular carcinoma and two had cutaneous melanoma. The point of sequencing TCRbeta in the periphery was to test whether ivuxolimab changed TCR sequence diversity and drove clonal T-cell expansion. The paper reports the monotherapy dose-escalation portion (N of about 50 patients) of the phase I ivuxolimab trial. What the research found in general, with its limitations: Partial responders in the 0.1-3.0 mg/kg groups had among the lowest normalized peripheral clonal expansion, especially among CD8+ T cells. Antigen specificity was not determined for the clonally expanded peripheral T cells. Low levels of normalized T-cell clonal expansion were also seen in some patients who did not respond. At doses of 0.1 to 3.0 mg/kg, clonal expansion of both CD4+ and CD8+ T cells in blood was seen between baseline and week 6. After ivuxolimab, expanded clones were on average more numerous among CD8+ T cells than among CD4+ T cells.

V and J are truncated by 11 bases and 0 bases respectively, leaving an intervening sequence of 18 bases. Taken from cysteine to phenylalanine, the CDR3 has 15 residues. Here the CDR3 DNA is all that survives: 45 bases in frame from base 1. The CDR1 and CDR2 encoded by the germline V gene are ENHRY and SYGVKD. The trial excluded patients who had a history of autoimmune disease or who were on systemic immunosuppression. Peripheral blood for TCR sequencing was collected from all dose cohorts at baseline, on cycle 4 day 1, and on cycle 7 day 1. Samples came from an open-label, multicenter, first-in-human phase I dose-escalation trial of ivuxolimab. The trial enrolled adults with locally advanced or metastatic head and neck squamous cell, hepatocellular, melanoma or renal cell carcinoma. Before TCR sequencing, CD4+ and CD8+ T cells were separately sorted from peripheral blood. To sequence the TCRbeta CDR3 region, genomic DNA was isolated from the sorted cells. The immunoSEQ Assay was used for sequencing of TCRbeta CDR3 regions. In its TCRdb copy, this immuneACCESS table keeps in-frame sequences only and misses some clones. Where compared with another copy, unresolved V genes explain less than half of these, and the others have no known cause. The sample has around 15,000 clones on record, around four fifths of them singletons. The top ten clones comprise roughly 25% of the sample.

The starting material was CD4+ or CD8+ T cells sorted from blood, obtained in a trial of the OX40 agonist ivuxolimab. The clonotype comes from an adult with an advanced solid tumor such as melanoma, head and neck, liver or kidney cancer. The rearrangement joined TRBV10-3 to TRBJ2-3; matching of 5 bases hints at TRBD2 as the D gene. The DNA sequence follows: TGTGCCCTAAGAGCCGGGGTCCAAAGCACAGATACGCAGTATTTT. The resulting protein is CALRAGVQSTDTQYF.